This T cell receptor beta chain was documented in a study of blood T cell repertoires in COVID-19. About the study: Whether acute or convalescent, the COVID-19 samples came from the United States, Italy and Spain. The cDNA or gDNA used as material had been derived from T cells, B-cell-depleted T cells, or PBMCs.

Produced via immunoSEQ multiplex PCR; TCRdb's table is partial and in-frame only. The sample lists about 41,000 clones, over 70% occurring once. This sequence originates from a woman aged 80 or over with active or convalescent COVID-19. The sequencing sample was made of peripheral blood.

The CDR3 sequence is CSVLAGGPNEQFF. The CDR3 DNA follows: TGCAGCGTTCTAGCGGGAGGGCCGAATGAGCAGTTCTTC. The chain employs TRBV29-1 and TRBJ2-1, with 12 bases lining up with TRBD2. Looked up from germline, CDR1 is SQVTM and CDR2 is ANQGSEA. This CDR3 is 13 amino acids long. With 5 bases clipped from V and 7 bases from J, the junction kept 3 bases outside the gene matches.